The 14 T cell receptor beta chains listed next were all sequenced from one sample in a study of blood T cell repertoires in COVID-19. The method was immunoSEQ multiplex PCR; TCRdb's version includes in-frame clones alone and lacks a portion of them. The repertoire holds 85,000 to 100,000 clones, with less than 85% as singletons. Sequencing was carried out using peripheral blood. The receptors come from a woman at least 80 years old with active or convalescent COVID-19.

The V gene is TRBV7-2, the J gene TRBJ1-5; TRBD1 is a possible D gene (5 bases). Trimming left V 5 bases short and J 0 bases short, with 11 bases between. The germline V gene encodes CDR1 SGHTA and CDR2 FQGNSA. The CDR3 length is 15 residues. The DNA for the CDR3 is TGTGCCAGCAGCCTACAGGTTAATAGCAATCAGCCCCAGCATTTT. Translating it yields CASSLQVNSNQPQHF.

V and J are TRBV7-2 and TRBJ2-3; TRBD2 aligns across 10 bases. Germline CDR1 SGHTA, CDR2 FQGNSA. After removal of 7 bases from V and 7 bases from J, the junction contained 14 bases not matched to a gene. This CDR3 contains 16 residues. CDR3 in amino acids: CASNPAASGRVYTQYF. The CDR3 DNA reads TGTGCCAGCAACCCGGCGGCTAGCGGGAGAGTTTATACGCAGTATTTT.

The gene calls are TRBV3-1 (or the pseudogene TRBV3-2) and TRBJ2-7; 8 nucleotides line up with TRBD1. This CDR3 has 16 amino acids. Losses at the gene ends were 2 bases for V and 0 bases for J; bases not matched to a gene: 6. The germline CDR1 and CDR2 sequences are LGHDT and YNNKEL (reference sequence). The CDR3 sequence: CASSQPGQGSSYEQYF. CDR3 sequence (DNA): TGTGCCAGCAGCCAACCCGGACAGGGAAGCTCCTACGAGCAGTACTTC.

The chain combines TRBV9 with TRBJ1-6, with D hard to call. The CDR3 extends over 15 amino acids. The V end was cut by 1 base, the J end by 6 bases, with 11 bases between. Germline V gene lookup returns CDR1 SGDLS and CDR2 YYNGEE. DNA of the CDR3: TGTGCCAGCAGCGTAAACCCCGCGAGTAATTCACCCCTCCACTTT. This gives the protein CASSVNPASNSPLHF.

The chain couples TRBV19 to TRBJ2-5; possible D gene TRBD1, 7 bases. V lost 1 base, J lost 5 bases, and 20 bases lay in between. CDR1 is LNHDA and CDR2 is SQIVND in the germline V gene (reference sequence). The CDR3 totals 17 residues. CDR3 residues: CASSIGGGGRGSETQYF. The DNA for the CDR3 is TGTGCCAGTAGTATAGGAGGAGGGGGCAGGGGGAGCGAGACCCAGTACTTC.

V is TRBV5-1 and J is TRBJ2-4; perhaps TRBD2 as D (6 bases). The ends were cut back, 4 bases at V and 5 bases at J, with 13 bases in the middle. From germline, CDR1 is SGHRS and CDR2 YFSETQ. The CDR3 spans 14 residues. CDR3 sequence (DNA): TGCGCCAGCAGCATTGGGGCTAGCGAAAACATTCAGTACTTC. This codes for CASSIGASENIQYF.

In DNA, the CDR3 is TGTGCCAGCAGTTTACCGGGACAGCCCATGAACACTGAAGCTTTCTTT. As protein: CASSLPGQPMNTEAFF. The gene calls are TRBV28 and TRBJ1-1; TRBD1 aligns across 7 bases. CDR1 MDHEN and CDR2 SYDVKM come from the germline V gene. The length of the CDR3 is 16 residues. The V and J ends lost 2 bases and 0 bases, in that order; junction bases with no gene match: 6. The full variable domain, with the rest looked up from reference TRBV28 and TRBJ1-1, is DVKVTQSSRYLVKRTGEKVFLECVQDMDHENMFWYRQDPGLGLRLIYFSYDVKMKEKGDIPEGYSVSREKKERFSLILESASTNQTSMYLCASSLPGQPMNTEAFFGQGTRLTVV.

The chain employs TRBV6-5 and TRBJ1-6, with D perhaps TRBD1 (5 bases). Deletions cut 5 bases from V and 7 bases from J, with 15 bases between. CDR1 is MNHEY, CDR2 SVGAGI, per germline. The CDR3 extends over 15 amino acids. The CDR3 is CASSPTGLGNSPLHF. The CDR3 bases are TGTGCCAGCAGTCCAACGGGACTGGGGAATTCACCCCTCCACTTT.

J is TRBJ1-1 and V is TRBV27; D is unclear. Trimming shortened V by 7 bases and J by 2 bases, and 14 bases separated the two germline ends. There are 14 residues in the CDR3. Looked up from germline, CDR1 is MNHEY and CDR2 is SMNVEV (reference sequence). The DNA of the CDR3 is TGTGCCAGCACCCCGGGATCCCTAAACACTGAAGCTTTCTTT. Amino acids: CASTPGSLNTEAFF.

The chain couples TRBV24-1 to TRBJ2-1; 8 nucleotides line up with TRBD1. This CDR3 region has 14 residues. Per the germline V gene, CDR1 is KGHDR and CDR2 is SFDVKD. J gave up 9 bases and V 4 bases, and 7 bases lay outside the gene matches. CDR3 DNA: TGTGCCACCAGTGAGGCGACAGGGGTAAGTGAGCAGTTCTTC. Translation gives CATSEATGVSEQFF.

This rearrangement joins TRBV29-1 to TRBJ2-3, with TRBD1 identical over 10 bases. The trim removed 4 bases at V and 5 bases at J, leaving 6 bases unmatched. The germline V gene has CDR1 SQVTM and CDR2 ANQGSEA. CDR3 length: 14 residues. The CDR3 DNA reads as TGCAGCGTTGCCGACAGGGGGCAAGGAGATACGCAGTATTTT. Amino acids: CSVADRGQGDTQYF.

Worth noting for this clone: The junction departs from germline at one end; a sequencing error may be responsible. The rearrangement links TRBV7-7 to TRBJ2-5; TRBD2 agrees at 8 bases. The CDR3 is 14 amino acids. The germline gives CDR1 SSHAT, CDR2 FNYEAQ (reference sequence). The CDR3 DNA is TGTGCTAGCAGCCAACTTAGCGGGAAAGAGACCCAGTACTTC. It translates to CASSQLSGKETQYF.

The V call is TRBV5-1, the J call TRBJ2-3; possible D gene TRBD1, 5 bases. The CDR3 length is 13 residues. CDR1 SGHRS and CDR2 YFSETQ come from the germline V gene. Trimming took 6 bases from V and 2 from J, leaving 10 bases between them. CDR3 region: CASTATVTDTQYF. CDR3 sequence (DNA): TGCGCCAGCACAGCGACAGTCACAGATACGCAGTATTTT.

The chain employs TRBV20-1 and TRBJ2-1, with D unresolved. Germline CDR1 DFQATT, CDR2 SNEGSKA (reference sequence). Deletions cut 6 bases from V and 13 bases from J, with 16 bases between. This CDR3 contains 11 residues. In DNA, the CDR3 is TGCAGTGCGCCTCACACAGCCGGCCAGTTCTTC. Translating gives CSAPHTAGQFF.